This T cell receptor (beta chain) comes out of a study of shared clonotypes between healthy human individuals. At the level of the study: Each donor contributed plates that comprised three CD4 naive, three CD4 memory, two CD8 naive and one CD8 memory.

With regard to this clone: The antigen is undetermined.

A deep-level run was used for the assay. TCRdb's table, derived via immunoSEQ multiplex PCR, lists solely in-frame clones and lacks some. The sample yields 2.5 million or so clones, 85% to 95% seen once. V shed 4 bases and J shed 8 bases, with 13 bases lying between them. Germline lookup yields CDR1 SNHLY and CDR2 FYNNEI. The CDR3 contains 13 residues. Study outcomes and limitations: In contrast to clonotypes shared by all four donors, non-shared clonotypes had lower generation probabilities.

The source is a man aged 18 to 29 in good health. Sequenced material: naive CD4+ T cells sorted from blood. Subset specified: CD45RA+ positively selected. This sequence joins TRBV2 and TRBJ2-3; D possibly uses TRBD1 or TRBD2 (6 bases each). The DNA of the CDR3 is TGTGCCAGCAGTGGGGGGGCAGCGAGTACGCAGTATTTT. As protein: CASSGGAASTQYF.